The 14 T cell receptor beta chains below were found in one sample sequenced in a study of cytomegalovirus exposure and HLA in healthy donors. Profiling relied on immunoSEQ multiplex PCR, and the TCRdb table lists in-frame clones only, not all of them. The sample yields under 200,000 clones, about 96% seen once. Input material: PBMCs. These TCRs come from a woman under 30 in good health and CMV-seronegative.

This clone is a singleton in its sample. J is TRBJ2-1 and V is TRBV2; 12 bases are shared with TRBD2. The trim removed 4 bases at V and 6 bases at J, leaving 1 base unmatched. The CDR3 contains 14 residues. Germline CDR1 reads SNHLY; CDR2 reads FYNNEI. In DNA form, the CDR3 reads TGTGCCAGCAGTGGACTAGCGGGGGTCAATGAGCAGTTCTTC. Translated, it gives CASSGLAGVNEQFF.

This chain uses TRBV14 with TRBJ2-1, with 10 bases matching TRBD2. The ends lost 4 bases at V and 3 bases at J; junction bases unmatched: 9. This CDR3 contains 17 residues. The germline CDR1 and CDR2 sequences are SGHDN and FVKESK. CDR3 bases: TGTGCCAGCAGCCCGAGAAGGTCTAGCGGGGGCTACAATGAGCAGTTCTTC. It is translated as CASSPRRSSGGYNEQFF.

This rearrangement joins TRBV4-1 to TRBJ2-5; D remains unclear. The CDR3 covers 13 residues. Per the germline V gene, CDR1 is MGHRA and CDR2 is YSYEKL. Trimming removed 1 base from V and 4 bases from J, with 7 bases in between. CDR3 in amino acids: CASSQVAPETQYF. The CDR3 nucleotides read TGCGCCAGCAGCCAAGTAGCTCCAGAGACCCAGTACTTC.

The gene calls are TRBV6-1 and TRBJ2-1; unclear D gene. Between the trimmed V and J ends, which lost 11 bases and 3 bases, there was a span of 14 bases. In germline, CDR1 is MNHNS, CDR2 SASEGT. This CDR3 contains 13 residues. CDR3 sequence reads: CACDPFGYNEQFF. The DNA for the CDR3 is TGTGCCTGCGATCCCTTCGGCTACAATGAGCAGTTCTTC.

The chain combines TRBV9 with TRBJ2-2, with TRBD1 identical over 9 bases. Germline trimming cut 2 bases from V and 7 bases from J; bases unmatched to any gene: 12. Germline values: CDR1 SGDLS, CDR2 YYNGEE. The CDR3 covers 17 residues. CDR3 DNA: TGTGCCAGCAGCGTCGAGACAACAGGGGGCGCGAGCGGGGAGCTGTTTTTT. This sequence encodes CASSVETTGGASGELFF.

CDR3 nucleotide sequence: TGTGCCAGCAGCTTGGGTACCTACGAGCAGTACTTC. This sequence encodes CASSLGTYEQYF. J is TRBJ2-7 and V is TRBV5-6, with D uncertain. Germline CDR1 and CDR2: SGHDT and YYEEEE. The germline V and J ends were trimmed by 0 bases and 2 bases, with 3 bases remaining between them. The CDR3 is made up of 12 amino acids. Together with reference TRBV5-6 and TRBJ2-7, the CDR3 gives the full variable domain: DAGVTQSPTHLIKTRGQQVTLRCSPKSGHDTVSWYQQALGQGPQFIFQYYEEEERQRGNFPDRFSGHQFPNYSSELNVNALLLGDSALYLCASSLGTYEQYFGPGTRLTVT.

This rearrangement joins TRBV7-2 to TRBJ1-5; tentative D call: TRBD1 (5 bases). The V gene lost 1 base and the J gene lost 7 bases, with 11 bases spanning the gap. Germline V lookup: CDR1 SGHTA, CDR2 FQGNSA. The CDR3 is 14 residues long. CDR3 coding DNA: TGTGCCAGCAGCTTAGGGGGGGTAGGACAGCCCCAGCATTTT. This sequence encodes CASSLGGVGQPQHF.

V gene TRBV7-2 combines with J gene TRBJ2-3; D is undetermined. Germline CDR1 and CDR2: SGHTA and FQGNSA. V lost 0 bases and J lost 0, with 19 bases in between. The CDR3 covers 19 residues. CDR3 nucleotides: TGTGCCAGCAGCTTAGCGGTGTTGATGCCAGATCCTAGCACAGATACGCAGTATTTT. This encodes CASSLAVLMPDPSTDTQYF.

The chain has TRBV6-6 and TRBJ1-2; no clear D gene. CDR3 length: 13 residues. V was cut by 3 bases and J by 3 bases, with 8 bases left in between. Germline loops: CDR1 MNHNY, CDR2 SVGAGI (reference sequence). The CDR3 protein is CASSYEVYYGYTF. CDR3 nucleotide sequence: TGTGCCAGCAGTTATGAGGTCTACTATGGCTACACCTTC.

The rearrangement uses TRBV9 and TRBJ2-1, with D hard to call. Germline assignment: CDR1 SGDLS and CDR2 YYNGEE. This CDR3 comprises 12 residues. The V and J ends lost 3 bases and 8 bases respectively, with 9 bases between them. The CDR3 DNA reads as TGTGCCAGCAGCGGGAGAAGTGATGAGCAGTTCTTC. Residues: CASSGRSDEQFF.

The V call is TRBV2, the J call TRBJ1-2; no reliable D call. The ends were cut back, 7 bases at V and 8 bases at J, with 5 bases in the middle. CDR1 SNHLY and CDR2 FYNNEI come from the germline V gene. This CDR3 is built from 9 residues. DNA of the CDR3: TGTGCCAGCAAGGAGGGCTACACCTTC. This codes for CASKEGYTF.

The chain joins TRBV9 to TRBJ2-3; maybe TRBD2 (6 bases). Trimming cost V 0 bases and J 0 bases, with 8 bases left between them. This CDR3 has 15 amino acids. CDR1 and CDR2 (germline): SGDLS, YYNGEE. The CDR3 is CASSVDGTSTDTQYF. The CDR3 region has the DNA TGTGCCAGCAGCGTAGACGGGACTAGCACAGATACGCAGTATTTT.

CDR3 sequence (DNA): TGCGCCAGTTGGACAGGGGGCTCGGAGACCCAGTACTTC. Amino acid sequence: CASWTGGSETQYF. J is TRBJ2-5 and V is TRBV10-2, with 11 positions matching TRBD1. The V gene end was trimmed by 9 bases and the J gene end by 5 bases; junction bases not matched to a gene: 5. The CDR3 is 13 residues long. Germline CDR1 reads WSHSY; CDR2 reads SAAADI.

V gene TRBV7-9 combines with J gene TRBJ2-5; D gene uncertain. Germline V CDR1 and CDR2: SEHNR, FQNEAQ (reference sequence). This CDR3 has 12 amino acids. With 3 bases removed from V and 4 bases from J, the gap between germline ends came to 6 bases. The CDR3 loop is CASSFYLETQYF. CDR3 sequence (DNA): TGTGCCAGCAGCTTCTACCTAGAGACCCAGTACTTC.